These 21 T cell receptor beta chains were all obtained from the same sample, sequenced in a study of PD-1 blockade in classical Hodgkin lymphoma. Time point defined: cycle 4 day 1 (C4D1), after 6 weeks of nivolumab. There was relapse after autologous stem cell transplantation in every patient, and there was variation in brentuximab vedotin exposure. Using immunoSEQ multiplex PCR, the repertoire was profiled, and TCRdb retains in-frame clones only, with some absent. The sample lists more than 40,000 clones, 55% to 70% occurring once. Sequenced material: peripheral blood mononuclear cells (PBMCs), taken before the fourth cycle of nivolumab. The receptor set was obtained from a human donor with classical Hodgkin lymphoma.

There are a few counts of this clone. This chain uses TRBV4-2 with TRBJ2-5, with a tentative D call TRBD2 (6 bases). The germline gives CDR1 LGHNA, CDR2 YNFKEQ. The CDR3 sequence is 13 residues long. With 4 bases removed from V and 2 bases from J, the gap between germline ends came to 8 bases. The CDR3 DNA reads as TGTGCCAGCAGCCGCGGGGTTCAAGAGACCCAGTACTTC. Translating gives CASSRGVQETQYF.

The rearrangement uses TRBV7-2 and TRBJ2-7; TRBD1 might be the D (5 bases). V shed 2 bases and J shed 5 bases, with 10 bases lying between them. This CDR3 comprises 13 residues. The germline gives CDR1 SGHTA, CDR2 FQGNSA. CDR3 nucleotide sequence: TGTGCCAGCAGCTTAACCAGGGCGAACGAGCAGTACTTC. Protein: CASSLTRANEQYF. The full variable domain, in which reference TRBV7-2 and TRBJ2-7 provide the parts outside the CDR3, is GAGVSQSPSNKVTEKGKDVELRCDPISGHTALYWYRQSLGQGLEFLIYFQGNSAPDKSGLPSDRFSAERTGGSVSTLTIQRTQQEDSAVYLCASSLTRANEQYFGPGTRLTVT.

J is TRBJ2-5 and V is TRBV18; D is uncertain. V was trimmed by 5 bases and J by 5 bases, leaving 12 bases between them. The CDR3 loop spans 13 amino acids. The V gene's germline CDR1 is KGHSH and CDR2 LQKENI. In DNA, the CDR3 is TGTGCCAGCTCAGGCCTCCCCCAGGAGACCCAGTACTTC. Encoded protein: CASSGLPQETQYF.

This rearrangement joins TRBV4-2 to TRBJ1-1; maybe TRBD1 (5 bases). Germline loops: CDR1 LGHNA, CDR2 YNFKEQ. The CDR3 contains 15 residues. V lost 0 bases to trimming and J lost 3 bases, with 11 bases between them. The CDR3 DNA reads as TGTGCCAGCAGCCAAGATAATGGGGCGTACACTGAAGCTTTCTTT. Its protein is CASSQDNGAYTEAFF.

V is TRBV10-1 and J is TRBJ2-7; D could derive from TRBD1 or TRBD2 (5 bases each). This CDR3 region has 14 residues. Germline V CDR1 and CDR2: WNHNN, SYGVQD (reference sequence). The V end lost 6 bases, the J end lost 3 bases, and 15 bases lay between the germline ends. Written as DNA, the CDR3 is TGCGCCAGCAGCCAGGGACCGCCCTTCTACGAGCAGTACTTC. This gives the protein CASSQGPPFYEQYF.

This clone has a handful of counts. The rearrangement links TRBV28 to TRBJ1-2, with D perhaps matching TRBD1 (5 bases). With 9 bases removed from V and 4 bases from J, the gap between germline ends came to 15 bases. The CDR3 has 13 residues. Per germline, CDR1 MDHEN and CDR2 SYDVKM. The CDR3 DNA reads TGTGCCAGTGGGGGGGATTCTGGCTATGGCTACACCTTC. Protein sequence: CASGGDSGYGYTF.

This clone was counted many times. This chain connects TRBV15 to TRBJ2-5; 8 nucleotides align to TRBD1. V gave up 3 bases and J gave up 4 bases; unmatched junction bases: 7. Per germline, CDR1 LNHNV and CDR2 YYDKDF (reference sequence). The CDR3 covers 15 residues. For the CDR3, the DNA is TGTGCCACCAGCAGGGGGACAGGTAACTCAGAGACCCAGTACTTC. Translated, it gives CATSRGTGNSETQYF.

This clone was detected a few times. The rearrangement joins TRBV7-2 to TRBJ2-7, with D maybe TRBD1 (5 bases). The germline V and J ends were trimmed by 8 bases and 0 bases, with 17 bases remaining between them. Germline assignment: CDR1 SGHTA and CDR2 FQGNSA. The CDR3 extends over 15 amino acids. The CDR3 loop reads CASSPKAGISYEQYF. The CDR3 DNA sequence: TGTGCCAGCTCCCCGAAAGCAGGGATCTCCTACGAGCAGTACTTC.

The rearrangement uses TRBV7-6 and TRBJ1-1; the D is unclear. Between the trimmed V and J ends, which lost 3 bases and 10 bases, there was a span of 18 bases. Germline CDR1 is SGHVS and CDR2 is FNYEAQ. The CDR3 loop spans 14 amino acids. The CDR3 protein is CASSFSLGPDRAFF. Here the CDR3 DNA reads TGTGCCAGCAGCTTTAGTTTAGGCCCGGACCGAGCTTTCTTT.

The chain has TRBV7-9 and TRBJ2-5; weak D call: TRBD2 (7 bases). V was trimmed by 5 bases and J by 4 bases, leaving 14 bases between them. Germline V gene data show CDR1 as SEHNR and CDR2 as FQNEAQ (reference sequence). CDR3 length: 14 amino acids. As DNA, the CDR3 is TGTGCCAGCAGCCTAGGGGGGGGCAGAGAGACCCAGTACTTC. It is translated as CASSLGGGRETQYF. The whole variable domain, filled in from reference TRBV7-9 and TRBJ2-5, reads DTGVSQNPRHKITKRGQNVTFRCDPISEHNRLYWYRQTLGQGPEFLTYFQNEAQLEKSRLLSDRFSAERPKGSFSTLEIQRTEQGDSAMYLCASSLGGGRETQYFGPGTRLLVL.

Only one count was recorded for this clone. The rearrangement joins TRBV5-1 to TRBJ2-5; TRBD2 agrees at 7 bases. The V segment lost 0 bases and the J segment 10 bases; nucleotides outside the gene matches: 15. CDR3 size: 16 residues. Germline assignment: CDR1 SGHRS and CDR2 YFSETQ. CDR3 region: CASSLDGGGALGDQYF. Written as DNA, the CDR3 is TGCGCCAGCAGCTTGGATGGCGGGGGAGCCCTTGGGGACCAGTACTTC.

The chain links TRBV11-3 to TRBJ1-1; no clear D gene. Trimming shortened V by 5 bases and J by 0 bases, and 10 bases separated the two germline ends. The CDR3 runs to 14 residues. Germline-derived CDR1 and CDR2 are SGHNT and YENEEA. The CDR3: CASSREGLNTEAFF. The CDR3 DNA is TGTGCCAGCAGCCGGGAGGGCCTGAACACTGAAGCTTTCTTT.

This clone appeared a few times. This chain's CDR3 is CASSEIGTSTDTQYF. As DNA, the CDR3 is TGTGCCAGCAGTGAGATCGGGACTAGCACAGATACGCAGTATTTT. V gene TRBV2 combines with J gene TRBJ2-3; tentatively, D is TRBD2 (6 bases). Looked up from germline, CDR1 is SNHLY and CDR2 is FYNNEI. The ends were cut back, 3 bases at V and 0 bases at J, with 10 bases in the middle. This CDR3 comprises 15 residues.

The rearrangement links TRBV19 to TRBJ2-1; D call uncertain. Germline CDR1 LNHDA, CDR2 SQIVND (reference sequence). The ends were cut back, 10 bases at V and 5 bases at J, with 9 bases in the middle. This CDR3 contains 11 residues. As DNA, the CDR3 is TGTGCCACAAAATCCCACAATGAGCAGTTCTTC. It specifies CATKSHNEQFF.

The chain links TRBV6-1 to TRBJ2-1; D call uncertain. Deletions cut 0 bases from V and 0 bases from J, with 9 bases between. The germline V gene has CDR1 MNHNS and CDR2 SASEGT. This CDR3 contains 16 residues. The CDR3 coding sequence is TGTGCCAGCAGTGAAGCGTATAGCCTCTCCTACAATGAGCAGTTCTTC. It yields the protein CASSEAYSLSYNEQFF.

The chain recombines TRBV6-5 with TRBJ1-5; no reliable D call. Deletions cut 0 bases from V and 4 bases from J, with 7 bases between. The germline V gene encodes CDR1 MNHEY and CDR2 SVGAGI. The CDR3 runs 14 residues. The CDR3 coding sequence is TGTGCCAGCAGTTACTCGCAGAAAAATCAGCCCCAGCATTTT. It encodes CASSYSQKNQPQHF.

CDR3 region: CASSVGGSQGPQHF. CDR3 DNA: TGTGCCAGCAGCGTAGGGGGTTCCCAAGGGCCCCAGCATTTT. This chain joins TRBV9 and TRBJ1-5; D is unclear. The CDR3 has 14 amino acids. V dropped 0 bases and J dropped 9 bases, with 13 bases sitting between them. The germline V gene has CDR1 SGDLS and CDR2 YYNGEE.

The CDR3 DNA reads TGTGCCAGCAGTGCCCCCTGGGGACTAGCGCCAGAGACCCAGTACTTC. This gives the protein CASSAPWGLAPETQYF. The V gene is TRBV6-1, the J gene TRBJ2-5; 10 positions agree with TRBD2. Germline lookup yields CDR1 MNHNS and CDR2 SASEGT. The V segment lost 4 bases and the J segment 4 bases; nucleotides outside the gene matches: 9. The CDR3 is made up of 16 amino acids.

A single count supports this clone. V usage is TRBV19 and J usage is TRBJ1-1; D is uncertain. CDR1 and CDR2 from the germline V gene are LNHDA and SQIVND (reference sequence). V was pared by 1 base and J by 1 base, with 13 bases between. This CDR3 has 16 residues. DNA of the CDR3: TGTGCCAGTAGTATAGTTGGAGAGACGAGGAACACTGAAGCTTTCTTT. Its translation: CASSIVGETRNTEAFF.

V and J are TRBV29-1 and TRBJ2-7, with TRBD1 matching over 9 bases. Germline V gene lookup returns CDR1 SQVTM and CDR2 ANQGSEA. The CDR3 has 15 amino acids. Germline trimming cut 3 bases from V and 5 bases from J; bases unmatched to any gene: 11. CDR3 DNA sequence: TGCAGCGTTGACTTAAAGGGACAGGGACCCGACGAGCAGTACTTC. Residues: CSVDLKGQGPDEQYF.

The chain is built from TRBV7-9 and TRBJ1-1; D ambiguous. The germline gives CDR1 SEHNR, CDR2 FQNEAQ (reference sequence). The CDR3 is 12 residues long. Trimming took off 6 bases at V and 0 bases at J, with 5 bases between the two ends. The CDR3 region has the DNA TGTGCCAGCAGGGAGATGAACACTGAAGCTTTCTTT. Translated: CASREMNTEAFF.